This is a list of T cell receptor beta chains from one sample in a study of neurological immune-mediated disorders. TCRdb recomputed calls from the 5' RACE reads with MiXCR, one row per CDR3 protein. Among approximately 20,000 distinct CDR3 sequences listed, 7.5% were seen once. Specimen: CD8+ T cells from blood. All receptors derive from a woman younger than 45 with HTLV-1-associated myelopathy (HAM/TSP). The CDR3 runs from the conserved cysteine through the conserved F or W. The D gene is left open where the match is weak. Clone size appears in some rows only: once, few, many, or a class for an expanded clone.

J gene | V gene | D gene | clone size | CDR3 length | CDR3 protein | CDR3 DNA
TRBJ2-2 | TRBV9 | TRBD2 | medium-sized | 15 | CASRSGGAGTGELFF | TGTGCCAGCAGGAGCGGGGGGGCCGGCACCGGGGAGCTGTTTTTT
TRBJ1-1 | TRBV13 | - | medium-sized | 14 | CASSLAGLNTEAFF | TGTGCCAGCAGCTTAGCAGGGTTGAACACTGAAGCTTTCTTT
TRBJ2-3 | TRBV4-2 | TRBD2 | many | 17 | CASSQVPSGGEGDTQYF | TGTGCCAGCAGCCAAGTTCCTAGCGGGGGGGAGGGAGATACGCAGTATTTT
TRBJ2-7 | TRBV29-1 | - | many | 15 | CSVSRNRGGKNEQYF | TGCAGCGTCTCTCGAAACAGGGGAGGGAAAAACGAGCAGTACTTC
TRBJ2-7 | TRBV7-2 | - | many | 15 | CASSLVGDGTYEQYF | TGTGCCAGCAGCTTAGTGGGGGACGGCACCTACGAGCAGTACTTC
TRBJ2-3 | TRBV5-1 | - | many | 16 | CASSLVGGGGGDTQYF | TGCGCCAGCAGCTTGGTAGGCGGGGGAGGGGGAGATACGCAGTATTTT
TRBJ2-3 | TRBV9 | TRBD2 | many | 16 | CASSPLPTSGTDTQYF | TGTGCCAGCAGCCCCCTACCGACTAGCGGAACAGATACGCAGTATTTT
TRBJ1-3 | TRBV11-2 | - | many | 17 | CASSLTPGAVAGNTIYF | TGTGCCAGCAGCTTGACACCAGGGGCAGTTGCTGGAAACACCATATATTTT
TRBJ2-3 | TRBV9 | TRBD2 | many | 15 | CASSASGGSTDTQYF | TGTGCCAGCAGCGCTAGCGGGGGAAGCACAGATACGCAGTATTTT
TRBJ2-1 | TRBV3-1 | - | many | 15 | CASSQDSIPGDEQFF | TGTGCCAGCAGCCAAGACTCGATCCCTGGGGATGAGCAGTTCTTC
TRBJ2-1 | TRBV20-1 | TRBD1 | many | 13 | CSARDREYNEQFF | TGCAGTGCTAGGGACAGGGAATACAATGAGCAGTTCTTC
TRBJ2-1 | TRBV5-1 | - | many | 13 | CASSHGGLNEQFF | TGCGCCAGCAGCCACGGAGGGTTGAATGAGCAGTTCTTC
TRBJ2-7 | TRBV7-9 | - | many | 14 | CASSLVELDYEQYF | TGTGCCAGCAGCTTAGTCGAGCTAGACTACGAGCAGTACTTC
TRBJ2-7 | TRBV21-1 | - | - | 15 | CASRKLRDSTYEQYF | TGTGCCAGCAGAAAACTCCGGGACAGCACCTACGAGCAGTACTTC
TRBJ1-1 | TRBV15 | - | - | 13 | CATSVGRGGQAFF | TGTGCCACCAGCGTAGGGAGGGGCGGTCAAGCTTTCTTT
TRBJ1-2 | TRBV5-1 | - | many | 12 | CASKATGDGYTF | TGCGCCAGCAAAGCGACAGGCGACGGCTACACCTTC
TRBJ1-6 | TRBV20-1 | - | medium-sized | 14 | CSAGGETGGSPLHF | TGCAGTGCTGGCGGTGAGACCGGGGGTTCACCCCTCCACTTT
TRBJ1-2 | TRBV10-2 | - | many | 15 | CASTQFEDRFNGYTF | TGCGCCAGCACCCAATTTGAAGACAGGTTCAACGGCTACACCTTC
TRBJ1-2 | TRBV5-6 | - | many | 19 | CASSYSRGGFPRNNYGYTF | TGTGCCAGCAGCTATTCAAGAGGTGGGTTTCCCAGGAATAACTATGGCTACACCTTC
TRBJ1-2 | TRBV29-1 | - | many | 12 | CSVRQAPGGYTF | TGCAGCGTTAGACAGGCCCCCGGTGGCTACACCTTC
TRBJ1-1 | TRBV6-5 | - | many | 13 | CASHFGTRTEAFF | TGTGCCAGCCACTTCGGGACGAGGACTGAAGCTTTCTTT
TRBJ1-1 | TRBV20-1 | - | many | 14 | CSAPPDSKNTEAFF | TGCAGTGCTCCTCCCGACAGTAAGAACACTGAAGCTTTCTTT
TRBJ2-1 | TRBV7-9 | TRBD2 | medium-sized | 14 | CASSTSGGVEEQFF | TGTGCCAGCAGCACTAGCGGGGGGGTAGAGGAGCAGTTCTTC
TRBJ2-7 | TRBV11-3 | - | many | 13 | CASSQEGPDEQYF | TGTGCCAGCAGCCAAGAAGGGCCCGACGAGCAGTACTTC
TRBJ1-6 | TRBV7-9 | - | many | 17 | CASSSPLRDNLNSPLHF | TGTGCCAGCAGCTCCCCCCTGCGGGACAATCTTAATTCACCCCTCCACTTT
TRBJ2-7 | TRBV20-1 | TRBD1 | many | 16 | CSARERGQGSSYEQYF | TGCAGTGCTAGAGAAAGGGGACAGGGGAGCTCCTACGAGCAGTACTTC
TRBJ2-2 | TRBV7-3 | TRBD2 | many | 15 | CASSLAGGRTGELFF | TGTGCCAGCAGCCTAGCGGGGGGGCGGACCGGGGAGCTGTTTTTT
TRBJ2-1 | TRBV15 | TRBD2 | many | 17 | CATSRAETSGAGDEQFF | TGTGCCACCAGCAGAGCCGAGACTAGCGGGGCTGGGGATGAGCAGTTCTTC
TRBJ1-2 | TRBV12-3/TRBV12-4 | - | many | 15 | CASSPTWDLNYGYTF | TGTGCCAGCAGCCCCACGTGGGACCTTAACTATGGCTACACCTTC
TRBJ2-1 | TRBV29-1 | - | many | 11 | CSVEVHDEQFF | TGCAGCGTTGAAGTGCACGATGAGCAGTTCTTC
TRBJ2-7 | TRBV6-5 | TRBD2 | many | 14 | CASSPGAGGYEQYF | TGTGCCAGCAGTCCCGGGGCGGGGGGCTACGAGCAGTACTTC
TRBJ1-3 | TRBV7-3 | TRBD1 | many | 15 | CASSSTGTQGNTIYF | TGTGCCAGCAGCTCGACAGGGACTCAAGGAAACACCATATATTTT
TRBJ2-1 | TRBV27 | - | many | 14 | CASQDLSGANEQFF | TGTGCCAGCCAAGACTTATCGGGGGCGAATGAGCAGTTCTTC
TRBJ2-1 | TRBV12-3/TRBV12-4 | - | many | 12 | CASSLSLNEQFF | TGTGCCAGCAGTTTATCCCTCAATGAGCAGTTCTTC
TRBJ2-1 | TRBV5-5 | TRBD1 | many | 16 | CASSPSRGPTYNEQFF | TGTGCCAGCAGCCCATCGAGGGGGCCGACCTACAATGAGCAGTTCTTC
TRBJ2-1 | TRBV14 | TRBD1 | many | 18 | CASSQGPGWGQNLNEQFF | TGTGCCAGCAGCCAGGGACCTGGGTGGGGACAGAACTTAAATGAGCAGTTCTTC
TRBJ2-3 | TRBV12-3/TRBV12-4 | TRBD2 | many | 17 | CASSQPGLAGSTDTQYF | TGTGCCAGCAGTCAGCCGGGACTAGCGGGGAGCACAGATACGCAGTATTTT
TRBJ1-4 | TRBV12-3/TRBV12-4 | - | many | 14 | CASSLTATNEKLFF | TGTGCCAGCAGTTTGACAGCAACTAATGAAAAACTGTTTTTT
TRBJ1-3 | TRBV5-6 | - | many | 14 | CASRGSETGNTIYF | TGTGCCAGCAGGGGCTCCGAAACTGGAAACACCATATATTTT
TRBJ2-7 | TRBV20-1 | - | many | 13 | CSARGPRDYEQYF | TGCAGTGCTAGAGGTCCCCGGGACTACGAGCAGTACTTC
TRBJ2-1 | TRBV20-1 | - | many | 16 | CSASPPDHLNYNEQFF | TGCAGTGCTAGCCCCCCGGACCACCTAAACTACAATGAGCAGTTCTTC
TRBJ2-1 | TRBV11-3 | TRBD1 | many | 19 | CASSLPPISGQGLRDEQFF | TGTGCCAGCAGCTTACCCCCAATTTCGGGACAGGGTTTACGGGATGAGCAGTTCTTC
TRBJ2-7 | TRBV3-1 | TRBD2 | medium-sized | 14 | CASSYGLGPYEQYF | TGTGCCAGCAGCTATGGACTAGGTCCCTACGAGCAGTACTTC
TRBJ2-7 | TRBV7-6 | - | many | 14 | CASRPTYDSYEQYF | TGTGCCAGCAGACCGACATATGACTCCTACGAGCAGTACTTC
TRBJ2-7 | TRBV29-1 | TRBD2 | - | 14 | CSVELSGGNYEQYF | TGCAGCGTTGAACTAAGCGGGGGAAACTACGAGCAGTACTTC
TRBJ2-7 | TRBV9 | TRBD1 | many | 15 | CASSSGRTGGYEQYF | TGTGCCAGCAGCTCCGGCAGGACAGGGGGCTACGAGCAGTACTTC
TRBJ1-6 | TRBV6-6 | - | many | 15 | CASSYSGGGDSPLHF | TGTGCCAGCAGTTACTCGGGGGGGGGCGATTCACCCCTCCACTTT
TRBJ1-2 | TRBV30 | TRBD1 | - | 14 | CAWSVGQGGNGYTF | TGTGCCTGGAGTGTTGGACAGGGTGGTAATGGCTACACCTTC
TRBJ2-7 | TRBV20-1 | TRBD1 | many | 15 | CSARDSGTGYYEQYF | TGCAGTGCTAGAGACTCCGGGACAGGGTATTACGAGCAGTACTTC
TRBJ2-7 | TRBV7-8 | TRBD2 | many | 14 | CACLPGGEENEQYF | TGTGCCTGCCTCCCTGGGGGGGAAGAGAACGAGCAGTACTTC
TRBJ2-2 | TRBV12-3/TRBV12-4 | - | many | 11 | CAIRSTGELFF | TGTGCCATCAGGAGCACCGGGGAGCTGTTTTTT
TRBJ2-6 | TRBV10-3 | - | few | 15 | CAISEKGAGANVLTF | TGTGCCATCAGTGAGAAGGGGGCTGGGGCCAACGTCCTGACTTTC
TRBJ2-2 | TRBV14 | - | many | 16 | CASSQEGGGIAGELFF | TGTGCCAGCAGCCAAGAGGGCGGAGGGATCGCCGGGGAGCTGTTTTTT
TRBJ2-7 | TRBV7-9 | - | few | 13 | CASSFISSYEQYF | TGTGCCAGCAGCTTCATCAGTTCCTACGAGCAGTACTTC
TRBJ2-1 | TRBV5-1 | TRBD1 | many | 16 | CASSRVTGGSYNEQFF | TGCGCCAGCAGCCGAGTTACAGGGGGCTCCTACAATGAGCAGTTCTTC
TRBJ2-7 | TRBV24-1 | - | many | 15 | CATSEMKSSSYEQYF | TGTGCCACCAGTGAGATGAAATCAAGCTCCTACGAGCAGTACTTC
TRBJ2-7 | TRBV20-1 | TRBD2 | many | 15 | CSARAITGGPHEQYF | TGCAGTGCTAGAGCGATCACGGGGGGGCCGCACGAGCAGTACTTC